The next 24 T cell receptor beta chains were all read from a single sample in a study of blood T cell repertoires in COVID-19 (dated by TCRdb to about 2020). The protocol used for the library was the immunoSEQ multiplex PCR assay. The source is immuneACCESS, and TCRdb retained only in-frame sequences with V and J called. Part of the clones is not carried over; for the studies checked, unresolved V genes explain less than half of this, and the remainder is unexplained. The sample table records 270,000 or so clones; 75% to 90% of these occur just once. 4.6% of the sample rests with the top ten. The material sequenced was peripheral blood. The receptors were gathered from a woman aged 40-49 years who had recovered from COVID-19.

This clone was seen once. The genes are TRBV19 and TRBJ2-4, with a possible D match to TRBD2 (6 bases). The CDR3 is 14 amino acids. Germline V gene sequence: CDR1 LNHDA, CDR2 SQIVND (reference sequence). Between the trimmed V and J ends, which lost 10 bases and 6 bases, there was a span of 19 bases. The CDR3 bases are TGTGCCACCCACGACGGGGTGGGAGGAAACATTCAGTACTTC. Translation: CATHDGVGGNIQYF. Variable domain in full (rest from reference TRBV19 and TRBJ2-4): DGGITQSPKYLFRKEGQNVTLSCEQNLNHDAMYWYRQDPGQGLRLIYYSQIVNDFQKGDIAEGYSVSREKKESFPLTVTSAQKNPTAFYLCATHDGVGGNIQYFGAGTRLSVL.

Details on this clone: Other DNA sequences in this specimen translate into the identical CDR3. V gene TRBV7-2 combines with J gene TRBJ2-7; 9 bases fit TRBD2. V lost 5 bases, J lost 1 base, and 3 bases stayed unmatched. This CDR3 has 14 amino acids. Looked up from germline, CDR1 is SGHTA and CDR2 is FQGNSA. As DNA, the CDR3 is TGTGCCAGCAGCCGCGGGGGGGCGTCCTACGAGCAGTACTTC. This encodes CASSRGGASYEQYF.

The rearrangement joins TRBV6-1 to TRBJ1-2; D possibly corresponds to TRBD1 (5 bases). The V gene lost 3 bases and the J gene lost 7 bases, with 15 bases spanning the gap. Germline V gene sequence: CDR1 MNHNS, CDR2 SASEGT. The CDR3 extends over 14 amino acids. The CDR3 nucleotides are TGTGCCAGCAGTGACAGGGAAAACTATGCTGGCTACACCTTC. Protein: CASSDRENYAGYTF.

A few counts support this clone. This rearrangement joins TRBV24-1 to TRBJ1-1, with D possibly matching TRBD1 (5 bases). The germline V and J ends were trimmed by 6 bases and 4 bases, with 11 bases remaining between them. This CDR3 spans 13 amino acids. The germline CDR1 and CDR2 sequences are KGHDR and SFDVKD. DNA for the CDR3: TGTGCCACCAGTTCTACAGGAACCACTGAAGCTTTCTTT. This gives the protein CATSSTGTTEAFF.

The chain recombines TRBV6-2 or TRBV6-3 with TRBJ2-1; D is undetermined. The germline V gene has CDR1 MNHEY and CDR2 SVGEGT. This CDR3 has 12 amino acids. Trimming took off 5 bases at V and 1 base at J, with 3 bases between the two ends. CDR3 nucleotide sequence: TGTGCCAGCAGTCGTTCCTACAATGAGCAGTTCTTC. Translation: CASSRSYNEQFF.

In its sample, this clone was seen once. V usage is TRBV12-3 or TRBV12-4 and J usage is TRBJ2-2, with D perhaps TRBD1 (6 bases). The ends were cut back, 4 bases at V and 4 bases at J, with 7 bases in the middle. This CDR3 has 13 residues. CDR3 sequence (DNA): TGTGCCAGCAGTTCGGACAGCACCGGGGAGCTGTTTTTT. Protein product: CASSSDSTGELFF.

This chain uses TRBV2 with TRBJ1-1; D may be TRBD1 (5 bases). V was cut by 7 bases and J by 0 bases, with 12 bases left in between. The CDR3 runs to 14 residues. The germline V gene encodes CDR1 SNHLY and CDR2 FYNNEI. The CDR3 sequence is CASTSWGVNTEAFF. The CDR3 DNA follows: TGTGCCAGCACGAGCTGGGGGGTGAACACTGAAGCTTTCTTT.

This clone turned up a few times. V and J are TRBV3-1 (or the pseudogene TRBV3-2) and TRBJ2-5; D is undetermined. Trimming took off 0 bases at V and 5 bases at J, with 13 bases between the two ends. Germline CDR1 LGHDT, CDR2 YNNKEL (reference sequence). CDR3 length: 15 residues. CDR3 bases: TGTGCCAGCAGCCAAGATGGTCTCTCCGGGGAGACCCAGTACTTC. Translation gives CASSQDGLSGETQYF.

The rearrangement uses TRBV2 and TRBJ2-5, with TRBD2 matching 12 bases. With 2 bases clipped from V and 1 base from J, the junction kept 5 bases outside the gene matches. Germline V gives CDR1 SNHLY, CDR2 FYNNEI. The CDR3 is made up of 17 amino acids. The CDR3 loop is CASSEYLAGGTQETQYF. CDR3 coding DNA: TGTGCCAGCAGTGAATACCTAGCGGGGGGGACCCAAGAGACCCAGTACTTC.

The chain carries TRBV5-5 and TRBJ2-3; 11 bases match TRBD2. Per germline, CDR1 SGHKS and CDR2 YYEKEE (reference sequence). This CDR3 is 16 amino acids long. V lost 4 bases and J lost 4; bases outside the gene matches: 8. For the CDR3, the DNA is TGTGCCAGCAGCCCCCTAGCGGGGGGCCCCGCAGATACGCAGTATTTT. Translated, it gives CASSPLAGGPADTQYF. Using reference TRBV5-5 and TRBJ2-3 for the parts outside the CDR3, the full variable domain is DAGVTQSPTHLIKTRGQQVTLRCSPISGHKSVSWYQQVLGQGPQFIFQYYEKEERGRGNFPDRFSARQFPNYSSELNVNALLLGDSALYLCASSPLAGGPADTQYFGPGTRLTVL.

CDR3 protein: CASSYSGSGGYTF. The CDR3 DNA reads TGTGCCAGCAGTTACTCCGGATCGGGTGGCTACACCTTC. The rearrangement joins TRBV6-5 to TRBJ1-2; D unresolved. V was pared by 0 bases and J by 7 bases, with 9 bases between. Germline V gives CDR1 MNHEY, CDR2 SVGAGI. This CDR3 has 13 amino acids.

This clone was picked up a small number of times. The chain couples TRBV18 to TRBJ2-1; D is perhaps TRBD2 (5 bases). The germline V and J ends were trimmed by 3 bases and 9 bases, with 9 bases remaining between them. Germline CDR1 and CDR2: KGHSH and LQKENI. This CDR3 spans 12 amino acids. The CDR3 DNA sequence: TGTGCCAGCTCACCCCTAGCCGCTGAGCAGTTCTTC. Encoded protein: CASSPLAAEQFF.

The chain uses TRBV19 and TRBJ1-5; no reliable D call. Trimming cost V 0 bases and J 0 bases, with 6 bases left between them. The CDR3 length is 15 residues. Per germline, CDR1 LNHDA and CDR2 SQIVND (reference sequence). The CDR3 nucleotides are TGTGCCAGTAGTATAGACGGGAGTAGCAATCAGCCCCAGCATTTT. Protein: CASSIDGSSNQPQHF. Together with reference TRBV19 and TRBJ1-5, the CDR3 gives the full variable domain: DGGITQSPKYLFRKEGQNVTLSCEQNLNHDAMYWYRQDPGQGLRLIYYSQIVNDFQKGDIAEGYSVSREKKESFPLTVTSAQKNPTAFYLCASSIDGSSNQPQHFGDGTRLSIL.

The V and J genes are TRBV6-6 and TRBJ1-1, with 7 positions matching TRBD1. V lost 4 bases, J lost 3 bases, and 2 bases stayed unmatched. Looked up from germline, CDR1 is MNHNY and CDR2 is SVGAGI (reference sequence). This CDR3 has 13 amino acids. DNA for the CDR3: TGTGCCAGCAGTTTGGGACAGCACACTGAAGCTTTCTTT. The encoded protein is CASSLGQHTEAFF.

V is TRBV2 and J is TRBJ2-1; TRBD1 aligns across 8 bases. Germline lookup yields CDR1 SNHLY and CDR2 FYNNEI. The CDR3 has 13 residues. Losses at the gene ends were 6 bases for V and 12 bases for J; bases not matched to a gene: 10. The CDR3 DNA is TGTGCCAGCAGCAACGACAGGGGAAGGTGGCAGTTCTTC. The encoded protein is CASSNDRGRWQFF.

This clone was seen a few times. This sequence joins TRBV7-9 and TRBJ2-1; 11 bases match TRBD2. Germline lookup yields CDR1 SEHNR and CDR2 FQNEAQ (reference sequence). Trimming at V came to 3 bases and at J to 1 base, leaving 8 bases not matched to a gene. The CDR3 runs 18 residues. CDR3 in DNA: TGTGCCAGCAGCTTCCAACTAGCGGGAGTGGGGTCCTACAATGAGCAGTTCTTC. Translating gives CASSFQLAGVGSYNEQFF.

The chain recombines TRBV28 with TRBJ2-7, with D possibly matching TRBD2 (5 bases). This CDR3 contains 14 residues. Trimming took off 10 bases at V and 2 bases at J, with 18 bases between the two ends. Germline V gene sequence: CDR1 MDHEN, CDR2 SYDVKM. The CDR3 loop is CATLRSGLPYEQYF. The CDR3 nucleotides read TGTGCCACCCTCCGCAGCGGTTTACCCTACGAGCAGTACTTC.

The J gene is TRBJ2-1, the V gene TRBV20-1; no definite D call. V was pared by 2 bases and J by 6 bases, with 5 bases between. The CDR3 consists of 11 residues. In germline, CDR1 is DFQATT, CDR2 SNEGSKA (reference sequence). CDR3 DNA: TGCAGTGCTAGACCGTCCAATGAGCAGTTCTTC. It codes for CSARPSNEQFF.

This rearrangement joins TRBV6-6 to TRBJ1-6; D is possibly TRBD1 (6 bases). The CDR3 spans 13 residues. Germline V lookup: CDR1 MNHNY, CDR2 SVGAGI (reference sequence). With 10 bases removed from V and 7 bases from J, the gap between germline ends came to 14 bases. Here the CDR3 reads CAIKGELNSPLHF. The DNA for the CDR3 is TGTGCCATAAAGGGGGAGTTGAATTCACCCCTCCACTTT.

CDR3 loop: CAISKTGSGLSGNTIYF. The DNA of the CDR3 is TGTGCCATCAGCAAAACTGGGAGTGGCCTCTCTGGAAACACCATATATTTT. The chain combines TRBV10-3 with TRBJ1-3, with D unresolved. The CDR3 has 17 amino acids. The germline V gene encodes CDR1 ENHRY and CDR2 SYGVKD. Deletions cut 6 bases from V and 0 bases from J, with 18 bases between.

In its sample, this clone was seen once. V gene TRBV28 combines with J gene TRBJ1-2; D might be TRBD1 (5 bases). V lost 11 bases, J lost 2 bases, and 12 bases lay in between. CDR1 is MDHEN and CDR2 is SYDVKM in the germline V gene. CDR3 length equals 12 residues. The CDR3 is CAVQGANYGYTF. CDR3 nucleotide sequence: TGTGCCGTCCAGGGCGCGAACTATGGCTACACCTTC.

This clone has only a few counts. This chain connects TRBV6-2 or TRBV6-3 to TRBJ1-4; D gene ambiguous. Germline V CDR1 and CDR2: MNHEY, SVGEGT. CDR3 size: 11 residues. The ends were cut back, 6 bases at V and 8 bases at J, with 7 bases in the middle. Here the CDR3 DNA reads TGTGCCAGCAGCCGAAGCGAAAAACTGTTTTTT. Translation: CASSRSEKLFF.

The genes are TRBV11-2 and TRBJ2-3, with 12 bases aligning to TRBD2. With V trimmed by 3 bases and J by 4 bases, 8 bases remained unmatched. The CDR3 has 17 amino acids. The germline CDR1 and CDR2 sequences are SGHAT and FQNNGV. This chain's CDR3 is CASSFTSGGLGADTQYF. CDR3 DNA sequence: TGTGCCAGCAGCTTTACTAGCGGGGGGTTAGGGGCAGATACGCAGTATTTT.

V is TRBV27 and J is TRBJ2-7; TRBD1 matches 7 bases. Germline V gene sequence: CDR1 MNHEY, CDR2 SMNVEV (reference sequence). This CDR3 is built from 17 residues. The trim removed 2 bases at V and 2 bases at J, leaving 12 bases unmatched. The CDR3 bases are TGTGCCAGCAGTTTAAGGGGGCAAACGACGGGGACCTACGAGCAGTACTTC. Its protein is CASSLRGQTTGTYEQYF.